The T cell receptor beta chain described here comes from a study of T cell therapy after organ transplantation. Study-wide background: Therapy products were autologous CMV-specific T cells, peptide-expanded for roughly two weeks. Whole-study results and caveats: Effects of concurrent antirejection and antiviral medications were not evaluable. CD8 clonality fold change after therapy inversely tracked pretherapy clonality.

The CDR3 sequence is 14 residues long. Germline V gene lookup returns CDR1 LGHNA and CDR2 YNFKEQ. J was trimmed by 4 bases and V by 5 bases; bases with no gene match: 6. Time point here: 20-29 weeks after completion of therapy. These patients had received solid-organ transplants and had drug-resistant or recurrent cytomegalovirus. By its share, this clone is medium-sized. Its cognate antigen is unknown. The method was immunoSEQ multiplex PCR; TCRdb's version includes in-frame clones alone and lacks a portion of them. The sample has tens of thousands of clones; 80% to 85% are singletons. The V gene is TRBV4-2, the J gene TRBJ2-7, with 9 bases that match TRBD2. Sequenced here: CD8+ T cells from blood, sampled after autologous CMV-specific T cell therapy. This receptor was taken from a human patient who had received a solid organ transplant and had CMV disease. Some T cells here may be from the graft donor. CDR3 DNA: TGTGCCAGCAGCGGCCCTAGCGGGACGTACGAGCAGTACTTC. Translated, it gives CASSGPSGTYEQYF.